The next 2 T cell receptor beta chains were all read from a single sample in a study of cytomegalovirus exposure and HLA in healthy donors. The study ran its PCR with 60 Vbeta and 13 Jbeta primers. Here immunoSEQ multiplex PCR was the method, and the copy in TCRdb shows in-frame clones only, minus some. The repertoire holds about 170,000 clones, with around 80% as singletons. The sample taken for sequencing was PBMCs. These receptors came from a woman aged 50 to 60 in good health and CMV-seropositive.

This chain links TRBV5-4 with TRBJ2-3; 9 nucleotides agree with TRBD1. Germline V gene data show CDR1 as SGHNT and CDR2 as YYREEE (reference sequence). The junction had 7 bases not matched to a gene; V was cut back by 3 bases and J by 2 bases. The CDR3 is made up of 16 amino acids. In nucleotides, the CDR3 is TGTGCCAGCAGCTCGGGGACAGGGACAGCCACAGATACGCAGTATTTT. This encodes CASSSGTGTATDTQYF.

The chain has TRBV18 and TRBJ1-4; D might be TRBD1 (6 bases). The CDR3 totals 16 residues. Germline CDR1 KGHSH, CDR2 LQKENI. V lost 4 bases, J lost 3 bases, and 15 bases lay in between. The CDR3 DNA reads TGTGCCAGCTCACAAACCGCAGGGGCGGCTAATGAAAAACTGTTTTTT. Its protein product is CASSQTAGAANEKLFF.